Listed below are T cell receptor beta chains from one sample, sequenced in a study of T cell changes during pregnancy in multiple sclerosis. Data came from immunoSEQ multiplex PCR; TCRdb stores just in-frame clones and leaves some out. This sample has 30,000 to 35,000 clones; under 90% occur once, and the top ten carry roughly 4.5%. The sequencing here drew on CD8+ T cells from peripheral blood mononuclear cells, taken after pregnancy. Source of these receptors: a female donor with multiple sclerosis, enrolled in a pregnancy study. Each CDR3 is given with its conserved first and last residue. The D gene is left open where the match is weak. Part of the rows lack a size; the others show once, few, many or a class for expanded clones.

cdr3_nt cdr3_aa d_call v_call clone_size j_call
TGCGCCAGCGGGGGGGAAGGGAATGAAAAACTGTTTTTT CASGGEGNEKLFF - TRBV5-1 - TRBJ1-4
TGTGCCAGCAGTGAAGACGGGGGGCCCGCCTACAATGAGCAGTTCTTC CASSEDGGPAYNEQFF - TRBV6-4 - TRBJ2-1
TGTGCCACCAGGGGACAGGGACCTTACGAGCAGTACTTC CATRGQGPYEQYF TRBD1 TRBV15 - TRBJ2-7
TGTGCCAGCAGCGTAGGGGCGGGGAACACTGAAGCTTTCTTT CASSVGAGNTEAFF - TRBV9 few TRBJ1-1
TGTGCCAGTAGTATAGGGGGCAGCAATCAGCCCCAGCATTTT CASSIGGSNQPQHF - TRBV19 - TRBJ1-5
TGTGCCAGCAGTGGACTCAGGGGTGGCGAGCAGTACTTC CASSGLRGGEQYF - TRBV6-5 - TRBJ2-7
TGTGCCCATCCCCAGCAGCAAGATAAGGTTAGTAGGGGACGGACTAACTTC CAHPQQQDKVSRGRTNF - TRBV6-4 - TRBJ2-5
TGTGCCAGCAGCCTCGGGACAGGTAGCTCCTACGAGCAGTACTTC CASSLGTGSSYEQYF TRBD1 TRBV4-2 - TRBJ2-7
TGTGCCAGCAGCTTTGAAGGGGGCTCCTACGAGCAGTACTTC CASSFEGGSYEQYF - TRBV13 - TRBJ2-7
TGCGCCAGCAGTCTCTCCCCGGGACAGGGGTATACGACTGAAGCTTTCTTT CASSLSPGQGYTTEAFF TRBD1 TRBV4-3 - TRBJ1-1
TGTGCCAGCAGCTCTGGACAGGGGGCTATATACGAGCAGTACTTC CASSSGQGAIYEQYF TRBD1 TRBV16 - TRBJ2-7
TGTGCCAGCAGCCAGGGCCGGGGGGTCGAATCAAGAAAGCCCCAGCATTTT CASSQGRGVESRKPQHF - TRBV7-8 - TRBJ1-5
TGTGCCAGCAGTGAACAGGCCTCCTACGAGCAGTACTTC CASSEQASYEQYF - TRBV2 few TRBJ2-7
TGTGCCAGCAGTGCCAAAGGGGGTGCGGCAGATACGCAGTATTTT CASSAKGGAADTQYF - TRBV6-4 - TRBJ2-3
TGTGCTAGTGGGGACAGGGGCGACTACGAGCAGTACTTC CASGDRGDYEQYF TRBD1 TRBV12-5 - TRBJ2-7
TGTGCCAGCAGTGAATTCGGCTACAGTGTTACTAATGAAAAACTGTTTTTT CASSEFGYSVTNEKLFF - TRBV2 - TRBJ1-4
TGTGCCGCGGGGGGTAAGGATTACAATGAGCAGTTCTTC CAAGGKDYNEQFF TRBD2 TRBV19 - TRBJ2-1
TGTGCCAGCAGCCTCGCTCCCGGGACAGGCTACGAGCAGTACTTC CASSLAPGTGYEQYF TRBD1 TRBV9 - TRBJ2-7
TGTGCCAGCAAAGCGGGATCGGAGCAGTTCTTC CASKAGSEQFF TRBD2 TRBV9 - TRBJ2-1
TGTGCCAGCAGTGACAGCTCTGGAAACACCATATATTTT CASSDSSGNTIYF - TRBV6-1 - TRBJ1-3
TGTGCCAGCACCCCGGGACAGATGAACACTGAAGCTTTCTTT CASTPGQMNTEAFF TRBD1 TRBV5-8 once TRBJ1-1
TGTGCCAGCAGCCCTCGCCCGGGACAGGGGGCCTACGAGCAGTACTTC CASSPRPGQGAYEQYF TRBD1 TRBV7-9 - TRBJ2-7
TGTGCCAGCAGCTTAGGGGCACCTGATCAGCCCCAGCATTTT CASSLGAPDQPQHF - TRBV13 - TRBJ1-5
TGTGCCAGCAGCGCCTCGGGGACAGGGGGAGATGAGCAGTTCTTC CASSASGTGGDEQFF TRBD1 TRBV9 few TRBJ2-1
TGTGCCAGCAGCCCCGGGACAGGAGAGGGGCAGCCCCAGCATTTT CASSPGTGEGQPQHF TRBD1 TRBV5-4 - TRBJ1-5
TGTGCCAGCACGGGGAATAGCAATCAGCCCCAGCATTTT CASTGNSNQPQHF - TRBV6-1 - TRBJ1-5
TGTGCCAGCAGGCCTTCGGAGGCCAATTACAATGAGCAGTTCTTC CASRPSEANYNEQFF - TRBV27 - TRBJ2-1
TGTGCCAGCAGTGGAGCCCAGGGCGCTTATGGCTACACCTTC CASSGAQGAYGYTF - TRBV2 - TRBJ1-2
TGTGCCAGTAGTATCGGGGATTACAATGAGCAGTTCTTC CASSIGDYNEQFF - TRBV19 - TRBJ2-1
TGTGCCAGCAGCCCCACTAGGGGGCGGGAGACCCAGTACTTC CASSPTRGRETQYF TRBD1 TRBV27 - TRBJ2-5
TGTGCCAGCAGCTCCCTCCCGGACTCTACTGAAGCTTTCTTT CASSSLPDSTEAFF - TRBV7-2 few TRBJ1-1
TGTGCCAGCAGTTCAGGGGGGAACACTGAAGCTTTCTTT CASSSGGNTEAFF TRBD1 TRBV25-1 - TRBJ1-1
TGTGCCAGCAGCCCAGGGGCCGACTATGGCTACACCTTC CASSPGADYGYTF - TRBV7-6 - TRBJ1-2
TGTGCCAGCAGCTCCCGATCTGAGGGATTCTACGAGCAGTACTTC CASSSRSEGFYEQYF - TRBV5-6 - TRBJ2-7
TGTGCCAGCTTTCAGAGGGTTCTCACTGAAGCTTTCTTT CASFQRVLTEAFF - TRBV6-5 - TRBJ1-1
TGTGCCACCAGCATCCCCCCCGGGAATGGCAATCAGCCCCAGCATTTT CATSIPPGNGNQPQHF - TRBV15 - TRBJ1-5
TGTGCCAGCAGCGTAGCATCCGGGACAGGGGGCGCTGGGGCCAACGTCCTGACTTTC CASSVASGTGGAGANVLTF TRBD1 TRBV9 - TRBJ2-6
TGTGCCAGCAGTACAACAGGGAACACTGAAGCTTTCTTT CASSTTGNTEAFF - TRBV6-5 - TRBJ1-1
TGTGCCAGCAGCGCCCCCCAAACGGCTAGCGGGGTTAATGAGCAGTTCTTC CASSAPQTASGVNEQFF TRBD2 TRBV9 - TRBJ2-1
TGTGCCAGCATACGACGGGGGGCCCACTACGAGCAGTACTTC CASIRRGAHYEQYF - TRBV13 - TRBJ2-7
TGTGCCAGCAGCTTAGGAGCGGGGGGGCTTGAGCAGTTCTTC CASSLGAGGLEQFF TRBD2 TRBV7-9 - TRBJ2-1
TGTGCCAGCAGTTCCTACGGACGGGAGAGATATGGCTACACCTTC CASSSYGRERYGYTF - TRBV27 - TRBJ1-2
TGCGCCAGCAGCCAAGGAGACGGAGCTACCTACGAGCAGTACTTC CASSQGDGATYEQYF - TRBV4-3 - TRBJ2-7
TGTGCCAGCAGCCCGGGGACAGCCGGAAACACCATATATTTT CASSPGTAGNTIYF TRBD1 TRBV7-7 - TRBJ1-3